Below, 31 T cell receptor beta chains from the same sample are listed, as sequenced in a study of regulatory T cells in long-lasting Graves disease. Arm-PCR of CDR3 regions and iRepertoire HTBI primers were the basis on which TCR beta libraries were built. TCRdb redid the calling of the multiplex PCR reads with MiXCR, one entry per CDR3 protein. This sample has a few hundred thousand distinct CDR3 sequences, with 15% to 20% found just once. As to time point: newly diagnosed GD, antithyroid drugs for less than 3 months. RNA isolated from PBMCs was used to make the TCR library. The same sample was also used in a study of T cells in Graves' hyperthyroidism and ophthalmopathy.

The sample here was peripheral blood mononuclear cells (PBMCs), taken at new diagnosis, from a patient treated with antithyroid drugs. These receptors originate from a woman aged 25 to 39 with Graves disease.

This clonotype has ten or more counts. The J gene is TRBJ1-5, the V gene TRBV20-1; possibly TRBD1 for D (5 bases). Germline loops: CDR1 DFQATT, CDR2 SNEGSKA (reference sequence). The ends were cut back, 6 bases at V and 4 bases at J, with 13 bases in the middle. The CDR3 spans 13 residues. CDR3 region: CSAIDSPNQPQHF. The CDR3 nucleotides are TGCAGTGCGATCGACAGTCCAAATCAGCCCCAGCATTTT.

This clonotype was picked up many times. The rearrangement joins TRBV19 to TRBJ1-1; D remains ambiguous. The CDR3 spans 15 residues. The germline CDR1 and CDR2 sequences are LNHDA and SQIVND (reference sequence). With 2 bases removed from V and 7 bases from J, the gap between germline ends came to 17 bases. CDR3 loop: CASSIQAYSLVEAFF. The CDR3 coding sequence is TGTGCCAGTAGTATACAGGCGTACTCTTTGGTTGAAGCTTTCTTT.

This clonotype was detected ten times or more. The V call is TRBV19, the J call TRBJ2-1, with TRBD2 matching over 8 bases. With V trimmed by 7 bases and J by 3 bases, 2 bases remained unmatched. This CDR3 contains 13 residues. Germline V lookup: CDR1 LNHDA, CDR2 SQIVND (reference sequence). CDR3 coding DNA: TGTGCCAGTACGAGCGGGGGCTACAATGAGCAGTTCTTC. It is translated as CASTSGGYNEQFF.

This clonotype was counted at least ten times. This chain connects TRBV11-2 to TRBJ2-3; D assignment may be TRBD1 or TRBD2 (7 bases each). CDR3 length equals 15 residues. The V gene lost 6 bases and the J gene lost 11 bases, with 24 bases spanning the gap. The germline CDR1 and CDR2 sequences are SGHAT and FQNNGV. DNA of the CDR3: TGTGCCAGCAGTCTATTGGGACAGCCAAAGCGGGGGCAGTATTTT. Its protein is CASSLLGQPKRGQYF.

A few counts support this clonotype. The genes are TRBV25-1 and TRBJ1-2, with TRBD1 matching over 10 bases. V shed 6 bases, J shed 3 bases, and the junction held 4 bases outside the gene matches. Germline V gives CDR1 MGHDK, CDR2 SYGVNS. The CDR3 is 14 residues long. CDR3 sequence (DNA): TGTGCCAGCAGCACGGGACAGGGGCACTATGGCTACACCTTC. This translates into CASSTGQGHYGYTF.

This clonotype was picked up many times. V is TRBV7-6 and J is TRBJ2-1; 8 nucleotides agree with TRBD1. CDR3 length equals 16 residues. Germline trimming cut 4 bases from V and 5 bases from J; bases unmatched to any gene: 10. CDR1 and CDR2 from the germline V gene are SGHVS and FNYEAQ. The CDR3 DNA sequence: TGTGCCAGCAGCTCCACAACCGGGACAGGTCACAATGAGCAGTTCTTC. Translated, it gives CASSSTTGTGHNEQFF.

This clonotype was counted at least ten times. The chain joins TRBV19 to TRBJ1-5; 7 bases fit TRBD1. The germline V gene has CDR1 LNHDA and CDR2 SQIVND (reference sequence). The CDR3 loop spans 16 amino acids. V shed 3 bases and J 1 base; nucleotides not matched to a gene: 6. The CDR3: CASSIRQGWSNQPQHF. CDR3 nucleotide sequence: TGTGCCAGTAGTATCCGACAGGGCTGGAGCAATCAGCCCCAGCATTTT.

The chain couples TRBV24-1 to TRBJ1-1; D might be TRBD1 (6 bases). V gave up 7 bases and J gave up 4 bases, with 27 bases separating them. The CDR3 loop spans 18 amino acids. Per the germline V gene, CDR1 is KGHDR and CDR2 is SFDVKD. The CDR3, as DNA: TGTGCCACCAGAGACCACGTAGGGACACCCGGGGGAACCACTGAAGCTTTCTTT. Its protein is CATRDHVGTPGGTTEAFF.

This clonotype was seen repeatedly, ten times or more. J is TRBJ2-4 and V is TRBV7-2; no definite D call. The germline CDR1 and CDR2 sequences are SGHTA and FQGNSA. The length of the CDR3 is 15 residues. The V gene lost 1 base and the J gene lost 1 base, with 8 bases spanning the gap. The chain's CDR3 is CASSLDLRAKNIQYF. DNA for the CDR3: TGTGCCAGCAGCTTAGACCTCAGGGCCAAAAACATTCAGTACTTC.

Of note for this clonotype: A much larger clone differs by one base, so this may be a read error. The chain joins TRBV2 to TRBJ2-2; D remains ambiguous. In germline, CDR1 is SNHLY, CDR2 FYNNEI. The length of the CDR3 is 12 residues. V was clipped by 4 bases and J by 11 bases, with 11 bases between them. The CDR3 nucleotides read TGTGCCAGCAGTGGAGCCCAAACTGAGCTGTTTTTT. This encodes CASSGAQTELFF.

The genes are TRBV29-1 and TRBJ2-1; 13 bases line up with TRBD2. Per germline, CDR1 SQVTM and CDR2 ANQGSEA. Trimming removed 7 bases from V and 6 bases from J; junction bases left unmatched: 6. The CDR3 loop spans 14 amino acids. CDR3 protein: CSAPTSGGANEQFF. CDR3 bases: TGCAGCGCACCTACTAGCGGGGGGGCCAATGAGCAGTTCTTC.

This clonotype was seen more than once but under ten times. The chain employs TRBV4-1 and TRBJ2-2; 14 nucleotides align to TRBD2. Germline values: CDR1 MGHRA, CDR2 YSYEKL. V lost 3 bases to trimming and J lost 0 bases; unmatched junction nucleotides: 12. This CDR3 has 21 amino acids. CDR3 protein: CASSHPDSGTSGGSNTGELFF. The CDR3 DNA is TGCGCCAGCAGCCATCCCGACTCCGGGACTAGCGGGGGCTCGAACACCGGGGAGCTGTTTTTT.

This clonotype was observed at least ten times. The rearrangement links TRBV2 to TRBJ2-1; tentatively, D is TRBD2 (7 bases). Trimming cost V 6 bases and J 7 bases, with 13 bases left between them. The CDR3 is made up of 13 amino acids. Germline V gives CDR1 SNHLY, CDR2 FYNNEI. CDR3: CASRGGGRNEQFF. In DNA form, the CDR3 reads TGTGCCAGCAGGGGGGGGGGCCGGAATGAGCAGTTCTTC.

This clonotype showed up many times. The gene calls are TRBV5-1 and TRBJ2-3, with TRBD1 matching over 7 bases. Germline-derived CDR1 and CDR2 are SGHRS and YFSETQ. This CDR3 has 16 amino acids. With 4 bases clipped from V and 3 bases from J, the junction kept 11 bases outside the gene matches. CDR3 in DNA: TGCGCCAGCAGCGGCTCGACAGGGCTGGGGACAGATACGCAGTATTTT. Translating gives CASSGSTGLGTDTQYF.

This clonotype occurred many times. The gene calls are TRBV6-1 and TRBJ1-5; tentatively, D is TRBD1 (6 bases). The length of the CDR3 is 14 residues. V dropped 10 bases and J dropped 5 bases, with 18 bases sitting between them. Germline CDR1 reads MNHNS; CDR2 reads SASEGT. The CDR3 DNA follows: TGTGCCACCAAGATAGGGGGTGGGGATCAGCCCCAGCATTTT. Translation: CATKIGGGDQPQHF.

This clonotype came up once. The rearrangement joins TRBV12-3 or TRBV12-4 to TRBJ2-1; 12 positions agree with TRBD2. After removal of 8 bases from V and 7 bases from J, the junction contained 6 bases not matched to a gene. This CDR3 is 14 amino acids long. This CDR3 is CASCRTSGVNEQFF. CDR3 DNA: TGTGCCAGCTGCAGGACTAGCGGGGTAAATGAGCAGTTCTTC.

This clonotype was found a few times. DNA for the CDR3: TGTGCCAGCAGCCCTCGGACGTACCAAGAGACCCAGTACTTC. The encoded protein is CASSPRTYQETQYF. The chain combines TRBV11-2 with TRBJ2-5; D not certain. Germline CDR1 and CDR2: SGHAT and FQNNGV. The V end lost 5 bases, the J end lost 0 bases, and 10 bases lay between the germline ends. The CDR3 is made up of 14 amino acids.

This clonotype turned up a few times. The chain joins TRBV4-1 to TRBJ1-3; D is possibly TRBD1 (5 bases). This CDR3 comprises 16 residues. Germline V lookup: CDR1 MGHRA, CDR2 YSYEKL. V was clipped by 2 bases and J by 0 bases, with 11 bases between them. CDR3 residues: CASSQRLGDSGNTIYF. The CDR3 DNA is TGCGCCAGCAGCCAAAGACTGGGGGACTCTGGAAACACCATATATTTT.

This clonotype was observed many times. CDR3 loop: CASSFSPGASNTGELFF. CDR3 DNA sequence: TGCGCCAGCAGCTTCAGCCCGGGGGCGTCGAACACCGGGGAGCTGTTTTTT. The V and J genes are TRBV5-1 and TRBJ2-2, with D perhaps TRBD1 or TRBD2 (6 bases each). CDR3 size: 17 residues. In germline, CDR1 is SGHRS, CDR2 YFSETQ. V was pared by 2 bases and J by 0 bases, with 14 bases between.

This clonotype was recorded many times. The V gene is TRBV19, the J gene TRBJ1-1, with D maybe TRBD1 (5 bases). The CDR3 contains 15 residues. V lost 3 bases and J 1 base, leaving 12 bases between the germline ends. Germline V gene lookup returns CDR1 LNHDA and CDR2 SQIVND (reference sequence). CDR3 nucleotide sequence: TGTGCCAGTAGTATTCCGGGCAGGGCGAACACTGAAGCTTTCTTT. This codes for CASSIPGRANTEAFF.

This clonotype has more than one count but fewer than ten. The rearrangement joins TRBV20-1 to TRBJ2-3; 10 nucleotides align to TRBD2. This CDR3 spans 19 amino acids. With V trimmed by 6 bases and J by 0 bases, 18 bases remained unmatched. CDR1 and CDR2 from the germline V gene are DFQATT and SNEGSKA (reference sequence). CDR3 bases: TGCAGTGCCCGCCCCGGGAGAACTAGCGGGACAGCTAGCACAGATACGCAGTATTTT. This encodes CSARPGRTSGTASTDTQYF.

This clonotype was recorded many times. CDR3 residues: CASSLSDGLYEQYF. The CDR3, as DNA: TGTGCCAGCAGCTTGAGTGACGGGCTCTACGAGCAGTACTTC. The chain is built from TRBV5-6 and TRBJ2-7, with D unclear. CDR3 length equals 14 residues. CDR1 is SGHDT, CDR2 YYEEEE, per germline. V was shortened by 1 base and J by 3 bases, with 11 bases between the two germline ends.

This clonotype was picked up many times. The chain combines TRBV7-3 with TRBJ2-1; no firm D call. Germline CDR1 SGHTA, CDR2 FQGTGA. V lost 2 bases and J lost 12, with 11 bases in between. The CDR3 extends over 12 amino acids. The DNA for the CDR3 is TGTGCCAGCAGCTTATACGCCGGAAGGCAGTTCTTC. Translation: CASSLYAGRQFF. The entire variable domain, with the rest obtained from reference TRBV7-3 and TRBJ2-1, is as follows: GAGVSQTPSNKVTEKGKYVELRCDPISGHTALYWYRQSLGQGPEFLIYFQGTGAADDSGLPNDRFFAVRPEGSVSTLKIQRTERGDSAVYLCASSLYAGRQFFGPGTRLTVL.

The V gene is TRBV10-2, the J gene TRBJ1-2; D is unclear. Germline loops: CDR1 WSHSY, CDR2 SAAADI. There are 14 residues in the CDR3. V lost 4 bases to trimming and J lost 0 bases, with 9 bases between them. CDR3 in amino acids: CASSAGHTNYGYTF. In DNA form, the CDR3 reads TGCGCCAGCAGTGCCGGCCATACTAACTATGGCTACACCTTC.

This clonotype was seen ten or more times. J is TRBJ1-2 and V is TRBV5-1; D is uncertain. V lost 0 bases to trimming and J lost 0 bases, with 6 bases between them. Looked up from germline, CDR1 is SGHRS and CDR2 is YFSETQ. This CDR3 spans 14 amino acids. The CDR3 reads CASSLGKANYGYTF. CDR3 nucleotide sequence: TGCGCCAGCAGCTTGGGCAAGGCTAACTATGGCTACACCTTC.

Many counts were recorded for this clonotype. The V and J genes are TRBV28 and TRBJ2-2, with D tentatively TRBD2 (6 bases). V shed 10 bases and J shed 2 bases, with 14 bases lying between them. CDR3 size: 14 residues. Germline V gene sequence: CDR1 MDHEN, CDR2 SYDVKM. CDR3 protein: CATTWGVNTGELFF. The CDR3 bases are TGTGCCACCACTTGGGGGGTAAACACCGGGGAGCTGTTTTTT.

This clonotype has a count of ten or more. The rearrangement links TRBV5-1 to TRBJ2-2; 9 bases are shared with TRBD2. CDR3 length: 16 amino acids. The V and J ends lost 4 bases and 3 bases, in that order; junction bases with no gene match: 7. Looked up from germline, CDR1 is SGHRS and CDR2 is YFSETQ. The CDR3 sequence: CASSPTSGSYTGELFF. CDR3 bases: TGCGCCAGCAGCCCAACTAGCGGGTCCTACACCGGGGAGCTGTTTTTT. The full variable domain, completed using reference TRBV5-1 and TRBJ2-2, is KAGVTQTPRYLIKTRGQQVTLSCSPISGHRSVSWYQQTPGQGLQFLFEYFSETQRNKGNFPGRFSGRQFSNSRSEMNVSTLELGDSALYLCASSPTSGSYTGELFFGEGSRLTVL.

Note on this clonotype: This CDR3 is missing its conserved last phenylalanine or tryptophan, likely due to a read error. This chain connects TRBV12-3 or TRBV12-4 to TRBJ1-6; D remains unclear. Trimming left V 3 bases short and J 5 bases short, with 14 bases between. This CDR3 has 16 amino acids. The DNA for the CDR3 is TGTGCCAGCAGTTTGTCGGAGGCAGTCCATAATTCACCCCTCCACTCT. Residues: CASSLSEAVHNSPLHS.

This clonotype was found a few times. The chain joins TRBV27 to TRBJ1-2; a weak D match, TRBD1 (6 bases). Germline assignment: CDR1 MNHEY and CDR2 SMNVEV (reference sequence). The CDR3 spans 13 residues. V was trimmed by 11 bases and J by 5 bases, leaving 18 bases between them. The CDR3 region is CACGGGDNYGYTF. The DNA for the CDR3 is TGTGCCTGCGGCGGGGGCGACAATTATGGCTACACCTTC.

With regard to this clonotype: The junction differs from germline at one of its ends, possibly a read error. The chain uses TRBV6-4 and TRBJ2-7, with 7 bases fitting TRBD2. Germline values: CDR1 MRHNA, CDR2 SNTAGT. The CDR3 sequence is 14 residues long. The chain's CDR3 is CASSYSGGPYEQYF. Written as DNA, the CDR3 is TGTGCCAGCAGTTACTCGGGGGGTCCCTACGAGCAGTACTTC.

This clonotype showed up many times. The J gene is TRBJ1-5, the V gene TRBV6-1; possibly TRBD1 for D (5 bases). The CDR3 length is 16 residues. V lost 1 base and J lost 7, with 17 bases in between. Germline values: CDR1 MNHNS, CDR2 SASEGT. CDR3 sequence reads: CASSEVPAGWRQPQHF. Here the CDR3 DNA reads TGTGCCAGCAGTGAAGTCCCCGCAGGGTGGAGGCAGCCCCAGCATTTT.